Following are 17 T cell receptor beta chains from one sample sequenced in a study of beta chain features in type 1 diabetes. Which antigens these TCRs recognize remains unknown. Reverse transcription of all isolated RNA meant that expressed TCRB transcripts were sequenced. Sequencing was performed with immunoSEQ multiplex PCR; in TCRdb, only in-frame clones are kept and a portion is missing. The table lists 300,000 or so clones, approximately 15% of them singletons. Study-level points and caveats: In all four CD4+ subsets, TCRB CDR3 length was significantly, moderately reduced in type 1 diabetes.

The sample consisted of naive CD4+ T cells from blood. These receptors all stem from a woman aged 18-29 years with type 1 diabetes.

CDR3 amino acids: CAWSVLITGELFF. In DNA, the CDR3 is TGTGCCTGGAGTGTACTTATCACCGGGGAGCTGTTTTTT. The chain uses TRBV30 and TRBJ2-2; D is uncertain. V was pared by 0 bases and J by 4 bases, with 6 bases between. The CDR3 loop spans 13 amino acids. CDR1 is GTSNPN, CDR2 SVGIG, per germline (reference sequence).

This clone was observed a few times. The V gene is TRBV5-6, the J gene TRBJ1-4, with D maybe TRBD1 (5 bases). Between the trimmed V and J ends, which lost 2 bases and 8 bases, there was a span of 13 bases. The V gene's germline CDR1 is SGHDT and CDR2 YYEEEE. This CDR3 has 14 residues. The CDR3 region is CASSLGGVGEKLFF. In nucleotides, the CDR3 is TGTGCCAGCAGCTTAGGAGGGGTGGGCGAAAAACTGTTTTTT.

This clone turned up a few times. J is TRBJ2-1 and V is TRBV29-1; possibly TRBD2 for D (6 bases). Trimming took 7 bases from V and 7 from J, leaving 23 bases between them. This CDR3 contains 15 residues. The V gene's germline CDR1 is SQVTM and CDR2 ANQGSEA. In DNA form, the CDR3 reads TGCAGCGCTCAACCCAGAGGAGGGAGCGGTAATGAGCAGTTCTTC. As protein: CSAQPRGGSGNEQFF.

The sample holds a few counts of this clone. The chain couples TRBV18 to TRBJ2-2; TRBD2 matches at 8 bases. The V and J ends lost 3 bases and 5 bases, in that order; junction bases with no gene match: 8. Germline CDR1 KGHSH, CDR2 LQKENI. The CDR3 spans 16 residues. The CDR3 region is CASSPAAGVNTGELFF. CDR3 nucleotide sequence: TGTGCCAGCTCACCGGCAGCGGGAGTAAATACCGGGGAGCTGTTTTTT.

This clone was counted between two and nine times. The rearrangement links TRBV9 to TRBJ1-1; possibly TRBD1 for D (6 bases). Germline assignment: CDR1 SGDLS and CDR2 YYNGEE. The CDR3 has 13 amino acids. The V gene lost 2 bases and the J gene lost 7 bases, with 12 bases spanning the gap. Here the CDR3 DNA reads TGTGCCAGCAGCGTCGGCGGGGGCGGTGAAGCTTTCTTT. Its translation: CASSVGGGGEAFF.

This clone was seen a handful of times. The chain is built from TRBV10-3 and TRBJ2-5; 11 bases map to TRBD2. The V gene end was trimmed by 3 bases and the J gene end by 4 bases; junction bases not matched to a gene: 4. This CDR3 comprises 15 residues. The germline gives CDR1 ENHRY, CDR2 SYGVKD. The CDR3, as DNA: TGTGCCATCAGTGACCCTGGACTAGCGGGAGAGACCCAGTACTTC. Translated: CAISDPGLAGETQYF.

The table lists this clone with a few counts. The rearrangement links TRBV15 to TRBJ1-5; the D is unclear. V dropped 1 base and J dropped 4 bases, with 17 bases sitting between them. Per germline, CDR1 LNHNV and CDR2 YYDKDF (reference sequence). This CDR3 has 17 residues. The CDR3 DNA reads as TGTGCCACCAGCAGAGGGAACAGCTTTTCGGGAAATCAGCCCCAGCATTTT. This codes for CATSRGNSFSGNQPQHF.

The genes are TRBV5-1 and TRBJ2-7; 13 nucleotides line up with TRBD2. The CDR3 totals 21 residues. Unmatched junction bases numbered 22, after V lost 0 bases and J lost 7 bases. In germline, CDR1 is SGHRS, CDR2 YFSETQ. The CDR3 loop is CASSLGPPGQGTSGGVLEQYF. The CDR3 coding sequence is TGCGCCAGCAGCTTGGGACCTCCGGGACAGGGAACTAGCGGGGGGGTCTTGGAGCAGTACTTC.

The CDR3 spells CASRPGQGVFRANVLTF. As DNA, the CDR3 is TGTGCCAGTAGGCCGGGACAGGGGGTTTTTAGGGCCAACGTCCTGACTTTC. The chain joins TRBV19 to TRBJ2-6; 11 bases are a match to TRBD1. CDR1 and CDR2 (germline): LNHDA, SQIVND (reference sequence). With 6 bases clipped from V and 5 bases from J, the junction kept 9 bases outside the gene matches. This CDR3 comprises 17 residues. Full variable domain (remainder filled in from reference TRBV19 and TRBJ2-6): DGGITQSPKYLFRKEGQNVTLSCEQNLNHDAMYWYRQDPGQGLRLIYYSQIVNDFQKGDIAEGYSVSREKKESFPLTVTSAQKNPTAFYLCASRPGQGVFRANVLTFGAGSRLTVL.

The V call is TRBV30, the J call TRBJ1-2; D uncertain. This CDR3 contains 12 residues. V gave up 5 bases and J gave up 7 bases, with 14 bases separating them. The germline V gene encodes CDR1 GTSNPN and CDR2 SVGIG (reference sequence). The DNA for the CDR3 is TGTGCCTGGTCGCGGGGTCTCGGTGGCTACACCTTC. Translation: CAWSRGLGGYTF.

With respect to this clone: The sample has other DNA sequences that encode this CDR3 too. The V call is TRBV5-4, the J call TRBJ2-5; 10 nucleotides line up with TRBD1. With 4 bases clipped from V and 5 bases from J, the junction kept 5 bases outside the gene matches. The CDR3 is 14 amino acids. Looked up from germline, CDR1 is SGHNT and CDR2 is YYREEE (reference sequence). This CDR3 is CASSPTGGGETQYF. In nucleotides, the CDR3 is TGTGCCAGCAGCCCGACAGGGGGCGGTGAGACCCAGTACTTC.

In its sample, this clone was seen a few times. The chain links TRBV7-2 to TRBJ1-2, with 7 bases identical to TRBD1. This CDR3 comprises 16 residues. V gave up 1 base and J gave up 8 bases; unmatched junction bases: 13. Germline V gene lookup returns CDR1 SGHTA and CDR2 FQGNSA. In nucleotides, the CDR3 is TGTGCCAGCAGCTTAGGTAGAGTGGCAGGACAGGCCGGCTACACCTTC. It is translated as CASSLGRVAGQAGYTF.

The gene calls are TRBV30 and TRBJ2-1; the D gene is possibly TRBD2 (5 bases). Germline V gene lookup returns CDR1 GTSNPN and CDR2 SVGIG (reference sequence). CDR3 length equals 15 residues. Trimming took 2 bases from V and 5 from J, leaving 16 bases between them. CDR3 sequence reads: CAWSSDYQKNNEQFF. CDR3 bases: TGTGCCTGGAGTTCTGACTACCAGAAAAACAATGAGCAGTTCTTC.

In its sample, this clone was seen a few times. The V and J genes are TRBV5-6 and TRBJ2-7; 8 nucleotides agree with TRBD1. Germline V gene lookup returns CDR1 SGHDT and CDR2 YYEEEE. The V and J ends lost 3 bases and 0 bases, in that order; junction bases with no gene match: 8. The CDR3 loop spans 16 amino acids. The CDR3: CASSSQGTGFSYEQYV. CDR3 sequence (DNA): TGTGCCAGCAGCTCTCAAGGGACAGGATTCTCCTACGAGCAGTACGTC.

The CDR3 DNA reads as TGCACCAGCAGCCAAGATCTTAGGGCTAGCAGCACCGGGGAGCTGTTTTTT. Residues: CTSSQDLRASSTGELFF. J is TRBJ2-2 and V is TRBV1; TRBD2, the D gene given by the table, was not confirmed from the DNA. TRBV1 is designated a pseudogene. This CDR3 has 17 amino acids.

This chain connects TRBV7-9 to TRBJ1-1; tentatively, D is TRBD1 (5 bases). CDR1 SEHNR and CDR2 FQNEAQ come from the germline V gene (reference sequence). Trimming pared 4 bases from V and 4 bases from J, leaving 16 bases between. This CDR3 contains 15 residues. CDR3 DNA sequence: TGTGCCAGCAGCTCGGACACCTTCGATGGCACTGAAGCTTTCTTT. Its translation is CASSSDTFDGTEAFF.

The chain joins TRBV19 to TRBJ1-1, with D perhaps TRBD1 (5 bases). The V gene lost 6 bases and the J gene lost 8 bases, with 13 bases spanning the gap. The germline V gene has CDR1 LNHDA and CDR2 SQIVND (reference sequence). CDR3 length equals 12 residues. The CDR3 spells CASSPQASEAFF. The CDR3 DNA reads TGTGCCAGTAGCCCACAGGCCTCCGAAGCTTTCTTT.